The 10 T cell receptor beta chains listed next were all sequenced from one sample in a study of T cell repertoires in cytomegalovirus infection (dated by TCRdb to about 2019). This sample was sequenced with an Illumina HiSeq 1500. TCRdb took the public reads, trimmed them with fastp at Q25, ran MiXCR for clone calling and kept in-frame beta chains. Every CDR3 protein is listed once, alongside the most common genes and DNA of its rows. Within this sample are 350,000 to 400,000 distinct CDR3 sequences, with approximately 30% of them counted one time only. 13% of the sample is held by the ten biggest clonotypes. The treatment or condition label for this specimen denotes: in vitro stimulation with specific CMV peptide epitopes to enrich CMV-specific T cells. These receptors' antigens are unknown. The sample here was cultured PBMCs, taken from culture after CMV antigen stimulation. The receptors here all came from a human donor in good health (CMV status not recorded). Some clones in this sample may be carry-over from other donors' samples.

This clonotype was found a few times. This sequence joins TRBV11-2 and TRBJ1-2; D is ambiguous. The ends were cut back, 6 bases at V and 6 bases at J, with 8 bases in the middle. Germline V gives CDR1 SGHAT, CDR2 FQNNGV. The CDR3 contains 11 residues. CDR3 in amino acids: CASRGTNGYTF. DNA for the CDR3: TGTGCCAGCAGAGGAACAAATGGCTACACCTTC.

This chain links TRBV11-2 with TRBJ2-2, with TRBD1 matching over 7 bases. CDR3 length equals 14 residues. With V trimmed by 6 bases and J by 6 bases, 7 bases remained unmatched. Germline CDR1 and CDR2: SGHAT and FQNNGV. CDR3: CASSAPQGAGELFF. CDR3 sequence (DNA): TGTGCCAGCAGTGCGCCCCAGGGGGCCGGGGAGCTGTTTTTT.

This chain links TRBV10-3 with TRBJ2-5; 7 bases are shared with TRBD2. The CDR3 sequence is 14 residues long. From germline, CDR1 is ENHRY and CDR2 SYGVKD. V was pared by 8 bases and J by 1 base, with 7 bases of the junction left unmatched. The CDR3 reads CAIASTSRQETQYF. CDR3 nucleotides: TGTGCCATCGCATCGACTAGCCGCCAAGAGACCCAGTACTTC.

This clonotype showed up just a few times. The V gene is TRBV11-2, the J gene TRBJ2-1; D call uncertain. CDR1 and CDR2 from the germline V gene are SGHAT and FQNNGV. V lost 1 base, J lost 0 bases, and 10 bases lay in between. This CDR3 has 16 amino acids. For the CDR3, the DNA is TGTGCCAGCAGCTTAGTTGAGGCCAGCTCCTACAATGAGCAGTTCTTC. It translates to CASSLVEASSYNEQFF. The full variable domain, in which reference TRBV11-2 and TRBJ2-1 provide the parts outside the CDR3, is EAGVAQSPRYKIIEKRQSVAFWCNPISGHATLYWYQQILGQGPKLLIQFQNNGVVDDSQLPKDRFSAERLKGVDSTLKIQPAKLEDSAVYLCASSLVEASSYNEQFFGPGTRLTVL.

There are a few counts of this clonotype. The chain is built from TRBV7-2 and TRBJ2-4, with 9 bases aligning to TRBD1. Germline CDR1 reads SGHTA; CDR2 reads FQGNSA. V was clipped by 3 bases and J by 6 bases; unmatched bases: 9. The CDR3 runs to 16 residues. The CDR3 loop is CASSFSTGGAGNIQYF. Written as DNA, the CDR3 is TGTGCCAGCAGCTTTAGCACAGGGGGCGCGGGAAACATTCAGTACTTC. Filled out from reference TRBV7-2 and TRBJ2-4, the complete variable domain reads GAGVSQSPSNKVTEKGKDVELRCDPISGHTALYWYRQSLGQGLEFLIYFQGNSAPDKSGLPSDRFSAERTGGSVSTLTIQRTQQEDSAVYLCASSFSTGGAGNIQYFGAGTRLSVL.

CDR3 sequence reads: CASSLIGWQGNGDEQFF. The CDR3 DNA sequence: TGTGCCAGCAGCTTAATCGGCTGGCAGGGGAATGGCGATGAGCAGTTCTTC. This chain links TRBV5-4 with TRBJ2-1, with D possibly TRBD1 on 6 matching bases. V was clipped by 2 bases and J by 8 bases, with 23 bases between them. CDR3 size: 17 residues. In germline, CDR1 is SGHNT, CDR2 YYREEE (reference sequence).

The table lists this clonotype with many counts. The genes are TRBV7-2 and TRBJ2-1, with D possibly being TRBD1 (5 bases). The germline V gene encodes CDR1 SGHTA and CDR2 FQGNSA. The CDR3 covers 14 residues. V lost 1 base to trimming and J lost 6 bases, with 10 bases between them. CDR3 DNA sequence: TGTGCCAGCAGCTTAGTCGCAGGGTCCAATGAGCAGTTCTTC. It yields the protein CASSLVAGSNEQFF.

On this clonotype: A junction boundary mismatches the germline segment, possibly from a read error. The chain is built from TRBV7-8 and TRBJ2-7; 8 nucleotides match TRBD2. CDR3 size: 12 residues. Germline V gives CDR1 SGHVS, CDR2 FQNEAQ. CDR3 nucleotides: TGTGCCAGCAGCTTAGTCCGCGGGACTAGTCTATTC. Amino acid sequence: CASSLVRGTSLF.

This rearrangement joins TRBV7-2 to TRBJ1-2; D might be TRBD1 (6 bases). This CDR3 contains 15 residues. The germline V gene encodes CDR1 SGHTA and CDR2 FQGNSA. The V and J ends lost 5 bases and 4 bases respectively, with 17 bases between them. The CDR3 DNA reads TGTGCCAGCAGCCAATCCCAGGGGCAGGGCTATGGCTACACCTTC. The encoded protein is CASSQSQGQGYGYTF. Full variable domain (missing parts from reference TRBV7-2 and TRBJ1-2): GAGVSQSPSNKVTEKGKDVELRCDPISGHTALYWYRQSLGQGLEFLIYFQGNSAPDKSGLPSDRFSAERTGGSVSTLTIQRTQQEDSAVYLCASSQSQGQGYGYTFGSGTRLTVV.

This clonotype was counted many times. The chain couples TRBV7-2 to TRBJ1-5; maybe TRBD1 (6 bases). Between the trimmed V and J ends, which lost 5 bases and 1 base, there was a span of 15 bases. The CDR3 is 16 residues long. CDR1 is SGHTA and CDR2 is FQGNSA in the germline V gene. CDR3 sequence: CASSPSRGLSNQPQHF. As DNA, the CDR3 is TGTGCCAGCAGCCCGTCCAGGGGCCTAAGCAATCAGCCCCAGCATTTT.